This T cell receptor beta chain was found in a study of regulatory T cells in long-lasting Graves disease. Findings and limits, study-wide: The study found TRBV28, TRBJ1-2 and TRBJ2-5 favored in persistent disease.

The table lists this clonotype with a few counts. Its antigen remains unknown. Building of the TCR beta libraries involved iRepertoire HTBI primers and Arm-PCR of CDR3 regions. As originally analysed: In the combined samples, around 60 TRBV and 14 to 15 TRBJ segments were identified. TCRdb re-called the multiplex PCR reads through MiXCR, storing one row per CDR3 protein. The authors' filters were not applied to this entry. The sample has more than 650,000 distinct CDR3 sequences; about 32% are singletons. Regarding time point: persistent/refractory GD, antithyroid drugs over 5 years with positive TRAb. Extracted RNA from PBMCs served as the source of the TCR library. V dropped 7 bases and J dropped 1 base, with 10 bases sitting between them. This CDR3 has 13 amino acids. CDR1 ENHRY and CDR2 SYGVKD come from the germline V gene.

V and J are TRBV10-3 and TRBJ1-2; tentatively, D is TRBD1 (5 bases). The sequence came from a female donor with Graves disease. This material consisted of peripheral blood mononuclear cells (PBMCs), taken when the disease was refractory, from a patient treated with antithyroid drugs. The CDR3 region is CAITGGFNYGYTF. In nucleotides, the CDR3 is TGTGCCATCACGGGGGGGTTTAACTATGGCTACACCTTC.